Each of the 9 T cell receptor beta chains below was sequenced from the same sample in a study of blood T cell repertoires in COVID-19. Data came from immunoSEQ multiplex PCR; TCRdb stores just in-frame clones and leaves some out. The profile covers 150,000 to 200,000 clones, with 75% to 90% appearing a single time and around 8% taken by the ten largest. What was sequenced was peripheral blood. The receptors originated from a woman aged 70-85 years with COVID-19, enrolled during active disease.

A few counts support this clone. This chain uses TRBV7-2 with TRBJ2-1, with unresolved D. CDR1 is SGHTA, CDR2 FQGNSA, per germline. V was pared by 6 bases and J by 6 bases, with 12 bases between. The CDR3 is made up of 13 amino acids. The CDR3 DNA is TGTGCCAGCAGTTTATCCTATGGCAATGAGCAGTTCTTC. Protein product: CASSLSYGNEQFF.

The V and J genes are TRBV18 and TRBJ1-6; D gene unclear. Germline CDR1 KGHSH, CDR2 LQKENI. The V and J ends lost 2 bases and 6 bases respectively, with 11 bases between them. This CDR3 comprises 15 residues. CDR3 DNA sequence: TGTGCCAGCTCACCAGAGGCCCCGGGTAATTCACCCCTCCACTTT. It specifies CASSPEAPGNSPLHF. The whole variable domain, filled in from reference TRBV18 and TRBJ1-6, reads NAGVMQNPRHLVRRRGQEARLRCSPMKGHSHVYWYRQLPEEGLKFMVYLQKENIIDESGMPKERFSAEFPKEGPSILRIQQVVRGDSAAYFCASSPEAPGNSPLHFGNGTRLTVT.

The V gene is TRBV19, the J gene TRBJ1-5, with 8 nucleotides matching TRBD1. The V gene's germline CDR1 is LNHDA and CDR2 SQIVND (reference sequence). The CDR3 is 16 amino acids. V lost 5 bases, J lost 2 bases, and 8 bases stayed unmatched. The chain's CDR3 is CASSSQGARRNQPQHF. CDR3 DNA sequence: TGTGCCAGTAGTTCCCAGGGGGCAAGGCGCAATCAGCCCCAGCATTTT. The full variable domain, completed using reference TRBV19 and TRBJ1-5, is DGGITQSPKYLFRKEGQNVTLSCEQNLNHDAMYWYRQDPGQGLRLIYYSQIVNDFQKGDIAEGYSVSREKKESFPLTVTSAQKNPTAFYLCASSSQGARRNQPQHFGDGTRLSIL.

The rearrangement joins TRBV24-1 to TRBJ2-1; 15 bases agree with TRBD2. CDR3 length equals 18 residues. With V trimmed by 7 bases and J by 1 base, 7 bases remained unmatched. Germline values: CDR1 KGHDR, CDR2 SFDVKD. The CDR3 is CATSSGLAGGKSYNEQFF. The CDR3 coding sequence is TGTGCCACCAGCTCGGGACTAGCGGGAGGTAAATCCTACAATGAGCAGTTCTTC.

The chain is built from TRBV7-3 and TRBJ2-3; 12 bases match TRBD2. Germline CDR1 SGHTA, CDR2 FQGTGA. The CDR3 is 16 residues long. The V segment lost 5 bases and the J segment 2 bases; nucleotides outside the gene matches: 5. CDR3 in DNA: TGTGCCAGCAGCGAGGGGACTAGCGGGTTCACAGATACGCAGTATTTT. Its translation is CASSEGTSGFTDTQYF.

The rearrangement uses TRBV28 and TRBJ2-2; D gene unclear. With 3 bases removed from V and 6 bases from J, the gap between germline ends came to 5 bases. Germline values: CDR1 MDHEN, CDR2 SYDVKM. The CDR3 is 12 residues long. CDR3 nucleotide sequence: TGTGCCAGCAGTTTCCGTTCCGGGGAGCTGTTTTTT. Translation gives CASSFRSGELFF.

V gene TRBV7-9 combines with J gene TRBJ1-5; a possible D gene is TRBD1 (5 bases). V lost 2 bases and J 5 bases, leaving 13 bases between the germline ends. This CDR3 has 15 residues. CDR1 and CDR2 from the germline V gene are SEHNR and FQNEAQ (reference sequence). The CDR3 reads CASSLSGRADQPQHF. For the CDR3, the DNA is TGTGCCAGCAGCTTAAGTGGCAGGGCGGATCAGCCCCAGCATTTT. The full variable domain, in which reference TRBV7-9 and TRBJ1-5 provide the parts outside the CDR3, is DTGVSQNPRHKITKRGQNVTFRCDPISEHNRLYWYRQTLGQGPEFLTYFQNEAQLEKSRLLSDRFSAERPKGSFSTLEIQRTEQGDSAMYLCASSLSGRADQPQHFGDGTRLSIL.

V and J are TRBV5-4 and TRBJ1-6, with D maybe TRBD1 (6 bases). The CDR3 extends over 15 amino acids. CDR1 and CDR2 (germline): SGHNT, YYREEE (reference sequence). The V and J ends lost 1 base and 7 bases respectively, with 12 bases between them. The CDR3 region has the DNA TGTGCCAGCAGCTTGCTGGCCAGGGGCAATTCACCCCTCCACTTT. It is translated as CASSLLARGNSPLHF.

The chain recombines TRBV6-5 with TRBJ1-2; D unclear. Trimming stripped 6 bases from V and 8 bases from J, with 16 bases between. The germline V gene encodes CDR1 MNHEY and CDR2 SVGAGI. The CDR3 is 13 amino acids. CDR3: CASSSRLPRGYTF. The DNA for the CDR3 is TGTGCCAGCAGCTCCCGACTCCCGAGGGGCTACACCTTC.